The 31 T cell receptor beta chains in this list originate from one sample, sequenced in a study of blood T cell repertoires in COVID-19. The table came from immunoSEQ multiplex PCR; TCRdb's copy has only in-frame clones and leaves some out. The sample lists some 150,000 clones, approximately 92% occurring once. Sequencing was done on a sample of peripheral blood. The receptors were gathered from a woman between 35 and 50 years old with acute or convalescent COVID-19.

In this sample, this clone turned up once. This chain uses TRBV9 with TRBJ2-5, with TRBD1 identical over 10 bases. After removal of 3 bases from V and 2 bases from J, the junction contained 1 base not matched to a gene. In germline, CDR1 is SGDLS, CDR2 YYNGEE. This CDR3 contains 14 residues. This CDR3 is CASSADRGQETQYF. CDR3 nucleotide sequence: TGTGCCAGCAGCGCGGACAGGGGGCAAGAGACCCAGTACTTC.

The chain couples TRBV7-9 to TRBJ2-5; 11 bases line up with TRBD2. This CDR3 contains 15 residues. CDR1 is SEHNR and CDR2 is FQNEAQ in the germline V gene (reference sequence). The J segment lost 4 bases and the V segment lost 5 bases, leaving 6 bases of the junction unmatched. Written as DNA, the CDR3 is TGTGCCAGCAGCCCCACTAGCGGGAGACTAGAGACCCAGTACTTC. This translates into CASSPTSGRLETQYF.

The rearrangement uses TRBV5-8 and TRBJ1-1, with D tentatively TRBD1 (5 bases). Germline assignment: CDR1 SGHTS and CDR2 YDEGEE. The CDR3 covers 11 residues. Between the trimmed V and J ends, which lost 3 bases and 11 bases, there was a span of 11 bases. CDR3 DNA: TGTGCCAGCAGCTCCAGGACAATCGCTTTCTTT. Translating gives CASSSRTIAFF.

J is TRBJ2-3 and V is TRBV9, with D unresolved. Germline loops: CDR1 SGDLS, CDR2 YYNGEE. V lost 0 bases and J lost 3, with 14 bases in between. The CDR3 runs 16 residues. The CDR3, as DNA: TGTGCCAGCAGCGTAGCCAGCGCTCAAGTAACAGATACGCAGTATTTT. Amino acids: CASSVASAQVTDTQYF.

Only one count was recorded for this clone. CDR3 sequence reads: CASSFLRQGTEKLFF. CDR3 bases: TGTGCCAGCAGCTTCTTACGACAGGGGACTGAAAAACTGTTTTTT. The chain couples TRBV11-2 to TRBJ1-4; 8 bases match TRBD1. The CDR3 runs to 15 residues. Germline lookup yields CDR1 SGHAT and CDR2 FQNNGV. The ends lost 3 bases at V and 7 bases at J; junction bases unmatched: 7. The full variable domain, with the rest looked up from reference TRBV11-2 and TRBJ1-4, is EAGVAQSPRYKIIEKRQSVAFWCNPISGHATLYWYQQILGQGPKLLIQFQNNGVVDDSQLPKDRFSAERLKGVDSTLKIQPAKLEDSAVYLCASSFLRQGTEKLFFGSGTQLSVL.

J is TRBJ2-7 and V is TRBV15; weak D call: TRBD2 (6 bases). Germline V gives CDR1 LNHNV, CDR2 YYDKDF (reference sequence). With 1 base removed from V and 3 bases from J, the gap between germline ends came to 10 bases. This CDR3 has 14 amino acids. For the CDR3, the DNA is TGTGCCACCAGCAGAGGAGCGGGCCTCTACGAGCAGTACTTC. Amino acids: CATSRGAGLYEQYF. Based on the CDR3 plus reference TRBV15 and TRBJ2-7, the full variable domain is DAMVIQNPRYQVTQFGKPVTLSCSQTLNHNVMYWYQQKSSQAPKLLFHYYDKDFNNEADTPDNFQSRRPNTSFCFLDIRSPGLGDTAMYLCATSRGAGLYEQYFGPGTRLTVT.

The genes are TRBV9 and TRBJ2-1, with D possibly TRBD1 on 6 matching bases. Germline values: CDR1 SGDLS, CDR2 YYNGEE. The germline V and J ends were trimmed by 2 bases and 3 bases, with 9 bases remaining between them. The length of the CDR3 is 14 residues. The CDR3 DNA sequence: TGTGCCAGCAGCGTTGACAGGAACTACAATGAGCAGTTCTTC. This codes for CASSVDRNYNEQFF.

The rearrangement uses TRBV9 and TRBJ2-2; possibly TRBD2 for D (6 bases). The V and J ends lost 4 bases and 1 base respectively, with 14 bases between them. The CDR3 loop spans 16 amino acids. The germline V gene has CDR1 SGDLS and CDR2 YYNGEE. CDR3: CASSRWDSQNTGELFF. The CDR3 nucleotides read TGTGCCAGCAGCCGGTGGGACTCCCAGAACACCGGGGAGCTGTTTTTT.

This clone was counted once. This sequence joins TRBV4-2 and TRBJ2-3, with 12 positions matching TRBD2. CDR1 LGHNA and CDR2 YNFKEQ come from the germline V gene. This CDR3 has 18 amino acids. V gave up 5 bases and J gave up 1 base; unmatched junction bases: 10. The CDR3 DNA is TGTGCCAGCAGCTTGACTAGCGGGGGCCTGGCTGGCACAGATACGCAGTATTTT. Its translation: CASSLTSGGLAGTDTQYF.

This clone was observed a handful of times. The chain combines TRBV6-6 with TRBJ1-1, with 9 nucleotides matching TRBD1. V gave up 5 bases and J gave up 1 base; unmatched junction bases: 11. Per germline, CDR1 MNHNY and CDR2 SVGAGI (reference sequence). The CDR3 runs 17 residues. The CDR3 is CASSPSSGQGKNTEAFF. The CDR3 DNA reads TGTGCCAGCAGTCCGAGTTCGGGACAGGGTAAGAACACTGAAGCTTTCTTT.

This clone appeared a single time. The chain uses TRBV29-1 and TRBJ1-1; tentative D call: TRBD1 (5 bases). Per the germline V gene, CDR1 is SQVTM and CDR2 is ANQGSEA. The CDR3 covers 13 residues. Between the trimmed V and J ends, which lost 5 bases and 5 bases, there was a span of 15 bases. In DNA form, the CDR3 reads TGCAGCGTTAAGCGGGGGGTAGGGACTGAAGCTTTCTTT. It yields the protein CSVKRGVGTEAFF.

J is TRBJ2-3 and V is TRBV29-1; weak D call: TRBD2 (6 bases). Deletions cut 7 bases from V and 4 bases from J, with 18 bases between. The CDR3 runs 14 residues. Per the germline V gene, CDR1 is SQVTM and CDR2 is ANQGSEA. The CDR3 sequence is CSARRDLNADTQYF. DNA of the CDR3: TGCAGCGCCAGACGGGACTTGAATGCAGATACGCAGTATTTT.

V usage is TRBV10-1 and J usage is TRBJ1-6; 7 bases map to TRBD1. CDR3 size: 13 residues. Germline V gene lookup returns CDR1 WNHNN and CDR2 SYGVQD (reference sequence). Trimming took 3 bases from V and 7 from J; bases not matched to a gene: 0. The CDR3 sequence is CASSEGGNSPLHF. CDR3 nucleotides: TGCGCCAGCAGTGAAGGGGGCAATTCACCCCTCCACTTT.

The chain uses TRBV6-5 and TRBJ1-1, with TRBD1 matching over 7 bases. Germline V lookup: CDR1 MNHEY, CDR2 SVGAGI. CDR3 length equals 14 residues. Trimming took 6 bases from V and 0 from J; bases not matched to a gene: 4. CDR3 protein: CASSRDRLNTEAFF. The CDR3, as DNA: TGTGCCAGCAGCCGGGACAGACTGAACACTGAAGCTTTCTTT.

The CDR3 coding sequence is TGTGCCAGCAGTTACGGGGGCGCCTTCAACACTGAAGCTTTCTTT. It translates to CASSYGGAFNTEAFF. The chain recombines TRBV6-6 with TRBJ1-1; a possible D gene is TRBD1 (6 bases). This CDR3 spans 15 amino acids. Germline values: CDR1 MNHNY, CDR2 SVGAGI (reference sequence). V was cut by 2 bases and J by 2 bases, with 12 bases left in between.

Turning to this clone: Compared with germline, one end of the junction differs, possibly owing to a read error. The gene calls are TRBV3-1 (or the pseudogene TRBV3-2) and TRBJ1-1; no clear D gene. Germline V gene lookup returns CDR1 LGHDT and CDR2 YNNKEL (reference sequence). The CDR3 consists of 12 residues. The CDR3 bases are TGTGCCGGCAGTCCGGAGGGCACTGAAGCTTTCTTT. It specifies CAGSPEGTEAFF.

This chain uses TRBV6-4 with TRBJ2-1; 9 positions match TRBD2. The junction had 3 bases not matched to a gene; V was cut back by 4 bases and J by 2 bases. Germline V CDR1 and CDR2: MRHNA, SNTAGT. The CDR3 length is 15 residues. CDR3 sequence (DNA): TGTGCCAGCAGTGGGACTAGCGCTGCCTACAATGAGCAGTTCTTC. This translates into CASSGTSAAYNEQFF.

The chain joins TRBV5-1 to TRBJ1-2; the match to TRBD1 covers 8 bases. Losses at the gene ends were 4 bases for V and 5 bases for J; bases not matched to a gene: 4. Looked up from germline, CDR1 is SGHRS and CDR2 is YFSETQ. This CDR3 has 13 amino acids. This CDR3 reads CASSQDRVYGYTF. As DNA, the CDR3 is TGCGCCAGCAGCCAGGACAGGGTATATGGCTACACCTTC.

The chain recombines TRBV30 with TRBJ1-2, with 8 bases aligning to TRBD1. This CDR3 region has 14 residues. CDR1 and CDR2 (germline): GTSNPN, SVGIG (reference sequence). Trimming removed 5 bases from V and 4 bases from J; junction bases left unmatched: 9. Written as DNA, the CDR3 is TGTGCCTGGGGACAGGGCAGGAGGCTCTATGGCTACACCTTC. Protein product: CAWGQGRRLYGYTF.

The chain employs TRBV9 and TRBJ2-5; 11 bases agree with TRBD1. CDR1 is SGDLS and CDR2 is YYNGEE in the germline V gene. This CDR3 spans 13 amino acids. J gave up 3 bases and V 7 bases, and 2 bases lay outside the gene matches. In nucleotides, the CDR3 is TGTGCCAGCGGGGGACAGGGGGAAGAGACCCAGTACTTC. This translates into CASGGQGEETQYF. The full variable domain, with the rest looked up from reference TRBV9 and TRBJ2-5, is DSGVTQTPKHLITATGQRVTLRCSPRSGDLSVYWYQQSLDQGLQFLIQYYNGEERAKGNILERFSAQQFPDLHSELNLSSLELGDSALYFCASGGQGEETQYFGPGTRLLVL.

The chain has TRBV2 and TRBJ2-7; possible D gene TRBD2, 6 bases. Trimming took off 6 bases at V and 2 bases at J, with 11 bases between the two ends. The length of the CDR3 is 13 residues. The germline CDR1 and CDR2 sequences are SNHLY and FYNNEI. CDR3 sequence: CASSQGLTYEQYF. CDR3 in DNA: TGTGCCAGCAGCCAAGGACTAACCTACGAGCAGTACTTC.

The rearrangement links TRBV12-3 or TRBV12-4 to TRBJ2-1, with D uncertain. The V and J ends lost 4 bases and 9 bases respectively, with 7 bases between them. This CDR3 is built from 11 residues. The CDR3 is CASSSHSEQFF. The CDR3 DNA sequence: TGTGCCAGCAGTTCCCATAGTGAGCAGTTCTTC.

This chain joins TRBV25-1 and TRBJ1-4; 8 bases fit TRBD1. V gave up 7 bases and J gave up 4 bases; unmatched junction bases: 5. In germline, CDR1 is MGHDK, CDR2 SYGVNS. The CDR3 has 14 residues. The CDR3 coding sequence is TGTGCCAGCATAGGGACAGGCATTAATGAAAAACTGTTTTTT. This sequence encodes CASIGTGINEKLFF. The whole variable domain, filled in from reference TRBV25-1 and TRBJ1-4, reads EADIYQTPRYLVIGTGKKITLECSQTMGHDKMYWYQQDPGMELHLIHYSYGVNSTEKGDLSSESTVSRIRTEHFPLTLESARPSHTSQYLCASIGTGINEKLFFGSGTQLSVL.

The CDR3 loop reads CASSAQGDEKLFF. CDR3 nucleotides: TGTGCCAGCAGTGCTCAGGGTGATGAAAAACTGTTTTTT. V gene TRBV2 combines with J gene TRBJ1-4; weak D call: TRBD1 (5 bases). Germline loops: CDR1 SNHLY, CDR2 FYNNEI. The CDR3 is 13 residues long. The V end was cut by 4 bases, the J end by 6 bases, with 9 bases between.

The V gene is TRBV10-3, the J gene TRBJ2-7, with D uncertain. This CDR3 is built from 12 residues. Trimming took off 10 bases at V and 7 bases at J, with 17 bases between the two ends. In germline, CDR1 is ENHRY, CDR2 SYGVKD. The CDR3 DNA reads as TGTGCCACTGCAATAGAATCCCGGGAGCAGTACTTC. Amino acid sequence: CATAIESREQYF.

The chain has TRBV6-5 and TRBJ2-7; 14 nucleotides align to TRBD2. This CDR3 comprises 14 residues. Germline loops: CDR1 MNHEY, CDR2 SVGAGI. V dropped 7 bases and J dropped 12; count of bases not matched to a gene: 11. CDR3 protein: CASMAPGLAGAWYF. In DNA, the CDR3 is TGTGCCAGCATGGCTCCGGGACTAGCGGGAGCTTGGTACTTC.

The gene calls are TRBV19 and TRBJ2-7; TRBD1 is a possible D gene (6 bases). The CDR3 has 16 amino acids. Trimming took off 4 bases at V and 2 bases at J, with 18 bases between the two ends. CDR1 LNHDA and CDR2 SQIVND come from the germline V gene (reference sequence). The CDR3 coding sequence is TGTGCCAGTAGTAAAACAAGACGACAGGAAACCTACGAGCAGTACTTC. Protein sequence: CASSKTRRQETYEQYF.

The V and J genes are TRBV18 and TRBJ1-5, with D possibly matching TRBD1 (6 bases). This CDR3 is built from 14 residues. The V end was cut by 6 bases, the J end by 1 base, with 10 bases between. Per germline, CDR1 KGHSH and CDR2 LQKENI. CDR3 protein: CASSGTGSNQPQHF. The CDR3 DNA reads TGTGCCAGCTCGGGCACAGGGAGCAATCAGCCCCAGCATTTT.

Written as DNA, the CDR3 is TGTGCCAGCAGCTCCCCAGGGAACACCGGGGAGCTGTTTTTT. Translating it yields CASSSPGNTGELFF. The gene calls are TRBV11-3 and TRBJ2-2; D is uncertain. This CDR3 has 14 residues. Deletions cut 4 bases from V and 1 base from J, with 7 bases between. The germline V gene has CDR1 SGHNT and CDR2 YENEEA.

This sequence joins TRBV5-6 and TRBJ2-7; 15 bases align to TRBD2. V lost 3 bases, J lost 5 bases, and 6 bases stayed unmatched. This CDR3 has 16 amino acids. Germline CDR1 is SGHDT and CDR2 is YYEEEE. The CDR3: CASSYQGLAGGHEQYF. CDR3 DNA: TGTGCCAGCAGCTACCAGGGACTAGCGGGAGGACACGAGCAGTACTTC. The whole variable domain, filled in from reference TRBV5-6 and TRBJ2-7, reads DAGVTQSPTHLIKTRGQQVTLRCSPKSGHDTVSWYQQALGQGPQFIFQYYEEEERQRGNFPDRFSGHQFPNYSSELNVNALLLGDSALYLCASSYQGLAGGHEQYFGPGTRLTVT.

The chain links TRBV7-2 to TRBJ2-3, with a tentative D call TRBD2 (6 bases). This CDR3 region has 16 residues. CDR1 and CDR2 (germline): SGHTA, FQGNSA. The ends were cut back, 4 bases at V and 2 bases at J, with 16 bases in the middle. The CDR3 spells CASSSREAGTTDTQYF. CDR3 coding DNA: TGTGCCAGCAGCTCCAGGGAGGCGGGGACCACAGATACGCAGTATTTT.